What follows are 6 T cell receptor beta chains derived from one specimen sequenced in a study of T cells in Graves' hyperthyroidism and ophthalmopathy. What was amplified from RNA transcripts were TCR beta CDR3 regions. Carried out on the TCR CDR3, a first-round RT-PCR used the HTBI primer set. TCRdb analysed the multiplex PCR reads with MiXCR anew, one entry per CDR3 protein. The sample has roughly 240,000 distinct CDR3 sequences; less than 20% are singletons. The sequenced material came from blood. These receptors all come from a woman aged 18-29 years with Graves' ophthalmopathy.

This clonotype was counted many times. This chain uses TRBV7-9 with TRBJ2-5, with unresolved D. Germline V gene lookup returns CDR1 SEHNR and CDR2 FQNEAQ (reference sequence). CDR3 size: 14 residues. V gave up 2 bases and J gave up 1 base, with 8 bases separating them. CDR3 amino acids: CASSLFRLQETQYF. DNA for the CDR3: TGTGCCAGCAGCTTATTTCGACTCCAAGAGACCCAGTACTTC.

For this clonotype: A much larger clone is a single base away; this may be a read error. The chain recombines TRBV27 with TRBJ1-2, with 7 bases fitting TRBD1. The CDR3 totals 13 residues. Germline loops: CDR1 MNHEY, CDR2 SMNVEV (reference sequence). The CDR3 DNA sequence: TGTACCAGCAGTCCGGGACAGATCTATGGCTACACCTTC. This encodes CTSSPGQIYGYTF.

CDR3: CASTESGTEPYEQYF. DNA for the CDR3: TGTGCCAGCACTGAGAGCGGGACAGAGCCCTACGAGCAGTACTTC. This chain connects TRBV12-3 or TRBV12-4 to TRBJ2-7; D may match TRBD1 or TRBD2 (7 bases each). This CDR3 comprises 15 residues. V gave up 7 bases and J gave up 2 bases, with 18 bases separating them.

This clonotype showed up many times. The genes are TRBV7-2 and TRBJ2-3, with D perhaps assigned TRBD1 or TRBD2 (7 bases each). In germline, CDR1 is SGHTA, CDR2 FQGNSA. The CDR3 has 15 residues. The V gene lost 3 bases and the J gene lost 4 bases, with 14 bases spanning the gap. This CDR3 is CASSFSRGGADTQYF. CDR3 nucleotide sequence: TGTGCCAGCAGCTTCAGCAGGGGGGGCGCAGATACGCAGTATTTT.

This clonotype was detected only a few times. This may arise from a read error, as a much more abundant clone is one base away. The chain carries TRBV25-1 and TRBJ1-1; 8 bases line up with TRBD1. With 6 bases clipped from V and 3 bases from J, the junction kept 9 bases outside the gene matches. The germline V gene has CDR1 MGHDK and CDR2 SYGVNS. The CDR3 extends over 15 amino acids. The CDR3: CASRLTGAMDTEAFF. CDR3 bases: TGTGCCAGCAGGTTGACAGGGGCAATGGACACTGAAGCTTTCTTT.

As for this clonotype: This may stem from a read error, because a much larger clone lies one nucleotide away. The rearrangement joins TRBV6-1 to TRBJ1-3; D ambiguous. The CDR3 consists of 13 residues. Germline V gene lookup returns CDR1 MNHNS and CDR2 SASEGT. DNA for the CDR3: TGTGTCAGCCGACGGGGTGGTGGAAACACCATATATTTT. Protein product: CVSRRGGGNTIYF.